The source of this T cell receptor beta chain is a study of beta chain features in type 1 diabetes. Across the study: Healthy donors resembled patients in age, gender and cell yields.

Reverse transcription of all isolated RNA meant that expressed TCRB transcripts were sequenced. Libraries were prepared by immunoSEQ multiplex PCR; TCRdb keeps only in-frame clonotypes and omits some of them. The sample has about 130,000 clones; around 8.7% are singletons. Every donor had blood drawn once into heparin, approximately 0.11 L on average. Per germline, CDR1 SGHRS and CDR2 YFSETQ. Trimming removed 2 bases from V and 4 bases from J; junction bases left unmatched: 10. The CDR3 is 16 amino acids. This clonotype originated in a young man in good health. The rearrangement uses TRBV5-1 and TRBJ2-3; 7 bases fit TRBD1. The sequenced sample was central memory CD4+ T cells from blood. CDR3 sequence (DNA): TGCGCCAGCAGCTTACCGACACAGGGGAACGCAGATACGCAGTATTTT. Its protein is CASSLPTQGNADTQYF.